This TCR beta chain was identified during a study of T cells after yellow fever vaccination. Study information: The fractions with low cell numbers were processed using SMART-Seq v4 Ultra Low Input.

Ten or more counts support this clonotype. What it recognizes is unknown. Points from the study as a whole: A large majority of primary-vaccination clones showed up again after the booster (approximately 96% CD4, around 90% CD8). Contaminants from the bulk population, in the form of abundant clonotypes, could be found in FACS-sorted repertoires.

5'RACE template switching produced TCR cDNA carrying a universal primer site and UMIs. TCRdb fed the 5' RACE reads into MiXCR, producing one record per CDR3 protein. The sample lists approximately 260,000 distinct CDR3 sequences; over 4.5% were seen once. Trimming removed 5 bases from V and 7 bases from J; junction bases left unmatched: 8. The CDR3 has 14 amino acids. CDR1 and CDR2 from the germline V gene are SGHTA and FQGNSA. This rearrangement joins TRBV7-2 to TRBJ1-5; 7 nucleotides agree with TRBD1. This TCR was sampled from a man between 18 and 35 years old who received the YFV17D yellow fever vaccine. The sample in question was CD4+ T cells sorted from PBMCs, obtained on the day of the yellow fever booster vaccination. Here the CDR3 reads CASSRRGTEQPQHF. As DNA, the CDR3 is TGTGCCAGCAGCCGCCGCGGGACAGAACAGCCCCAGCATTTT.